The entry below describes one T cell receptor (beta chain). This clonotype has a count of ten or more. What this receptor recognizes is not known. Base-call qualities are not available, and no considerably larger clone is one nucleotide away. The sample originates from a study of neurological immune-mediated disorders (dated by TCRdb to the late 2010s). For the wider study: Of the 35 or so multiple sclerosis patients, around 30 had relapsing-remitting MS and 3 had secondary progressive MS. Longitudinal samples, technical triplicates and paired sorted CD4+ and CD8+ T-cell subsets, alongside PBMC samples, were included among the approximately 98 TCR-beta libraries. Of the approximately 68 subjects in the cohort, some 15 were HAM/TSP patients, about 34 were multiple sclerosis patients, and about 20 were healthy controls. Using UMI-based sequencing, the study compared peripheral blood TCR-beta repertoires from patients with HTLV-I-associated myelopathy (HAM/TSP), patients with multiple sclerosis, and healthy controls.

cDNA was synthesized by template-switch 5'RACE using a primer carrying a 10-nucleotide random unique molecular identifier by which each TCR transcript was tagged. Every sequencing run covered 15-18 subjects and yielded more than 170 million TCR-beta sequences. The RNeasy kit was used for extraction of total RNA. Using the KAPA Real-time Library Amplification kit, TCR-beta VDJ regions were amplified with primers for the TCR constant region and the 5'RACE anchor. Sample indexes and Illumina adaptors were added in a first PCR, and a second PCR then increased library yield. After purification with Ampure beads, the TCR product of roughly 650 bp was size-selected on a 2% E-gel SizeSelection system. Before pooling, libraries had their quality checked on a Bioanalyzer, their concentration measured with Qubit, and their quantity determined with the Kapa Library Quantification kit. An Illumina HiSeq 2500 was used to sequence the libraries paired-end at 2 x 150 bp. To increase sequence diversity, roughly 24-30% phiX was spiked into each library pool. On the study's bioinformatics: The quality-filtered reads were processed with the UMI-based MiGEC pipeline, whose error correction step removed more than 80% of the raw TCR sequences. IMGT germline references were used for alignment of VDJ genes, and clonotypes were defined by a unique CDR3 amino acid sequence together with V-J genes. Clonal expansion, Shannon diversity and CDR3 relatedness were evaluated with VDJtools (CalcPairwiseDistances, ClusterSamples), while phylogenetic trees were built in CLCbio workbench. Clones with at least 8 unique UMIs were defined as expanded, with this threshold being based on coefficient-of-variation modelling across technical triplicates. TCRdb ran its own pipeline on the public reads, namely fastp trimming at Q25 and MiXCR clone calling, and kept in-frame beta chains. Rows matching on CDR3 protein sequence are summarized as one entry with the most common DNA and genes. The V and J calls here are based on TCRdb, not the publication. The sample data list some 57,000 distinct CDR3 sequences, and 4% to 6% of these were observed just once. The ten largest clones capture approximately 3.2% of the sample.

Unsorted PBMC libraries were generated from 2 million PBMCs stored in RNAlater at -80 °C until RNA extraction. The multiple sclerosis patients were enrolled in a US clinical protocol that evaluated disease progression with magnetic resonance imaging. PBMCs were separated from peripheral blood using Ficoll-Hypaque density gradient centrifugation and then cryopreserved in liquid nitrogen. The paper's findings and limits, for the study overall: In phylogenetic analysis, the repertoires of 18 of 34 MS patients grouped into a cluster of related CDR3 sequences, which suggests a possible signature at the repertoire level. TCR clonal expansion was highest in HAM/TSP patients and lowest in MS patients, with MS patients falling below even healthy controls. Across subjects, expanded clones never shared an identical CDR3 amino acid sequence, which suggests that the TCR-beta repertoires in every group were private. The MS cluster was not associated with any clinical or MRI features, and the authors stated that larger cohorts are needed.

Reading the germline V gene gives CDR1 SGHTA and CDR2 FQGNSA. V gives up 4 bases and J gives up 6 bases, and the segment between their germline ends measures 12 bases. Taken from cysteine to phenylalanine, the CDR3 has 14 residues. Only the CDR3 part of the read is kept: 42 bases, read in frame from the first base. The chain couples TRBV7-2 to TRBJ2-2, and TRBD2 may be the D gene, going by 6 matching bases. The specimen was PBMCs. This clonotype was sampled from a woman in her 50s with multiple sclerosis. The DNA sequence is TGTGCCAGCAGCTCGACGAGCGGGCCCGGGGAGCTGTTTTTT. This sequence encodes CASSSTSGPGELFF.